This passage covers 7 T cell receptor beta chains from one sample sequenced in a study of T cell responses to AZD1222 COVID-19 vaccine. Some clones are missing from TCRdb's copy, which holds only in-frame ones; the method was immunoSEQ multiplex PCR. The data show 70,000 to 95,000 clones, 75% to 90% seen once. The specimen was peripheral blood, collected 28 days after the second AZD1222 dose. The source of these receptors is an adult who received the AZD1222 COVID-19 vaccine.

This chain links TRBV9 with TRBJ1-5; D ambiguous. V gave up 3 bases and J gave up 0 bases, with 7 bases separating them. CDR1 is SGDLS, CDR2 YYNGEE, per germline. CDR3 size: 14 residues. The CDR3: CASSADGSNQPQHF. The CDR3 coding sequence is TGTGCCAGCAGCGCGGACGGTAGCAATCAGCCCCAGCATTTT. Variable domain in full (rest from reference TRBV9 and TRBJ1-5): DSGVTQTPKHLITATGQRVTLRCSPRSGDLSVYWYQQSLDQGLQFLIQYYNGEERAKGNILERFSAQQFPDLHSELNLSSLELGDSALYFCASSADGSNQPQHFGDGTRLSIL.

The chain links TRBV5-1 to TRBJ2-3, with 9 nucleotides matching TRBD1. Looked up from germline, CDR1 is SGHRS and CDR2 is YFSETQ. The CDR3 is 16 residues long. The junction had 9 bases not matched to a gene; V was cut back by 4 bases and J by 3 bases. The chain's CDR3 is CASSPDRQGGTDTQYF. In nucleotides, the CDR3 is TGCGCCAGCAGCCCTGACCGACAGGGGGGTACAGATACGCAGTATTTT.

V and J are TRBV30 and TRBJ1-1, with D possibly matching TRBD1 (5 bases). V shed 3 bases and J shed 8 bases, with 13 bases lying between them. This CDR3 contains 12 residues. Germline CDR1 GTSNPN, CDR2 SVGIG (reference sequence). The CDR3 region has the DNA TGTGCCTGGAGACCCCACCCAGGGGAAGCTTTCTTT. Protein product: CAWRPHPGEAFF.

CDR3 in amino acids: CASGLGHQFF. DNA for the CDR3: TGTGCCAGCGGCCTGGGCCATCAGTTCTTC. V gene TRBV2 combines with J gene TRBJ2-1, with D hard to call. CDR1 SNHLY and CDR2 FYNNEI come from the germline V gene. This CDR3 spans 10 amino acids. Trimming left V 8 bases short and J 13 bases short, with 12 bases between.

V is TRBV2 and J is TRBJ1-5; the D is unclear. Looked up from germline, CDR1 is SNHLY and CDR2 is FYNNEI. Trimming removed 6 bases from V and 0 bases from J, with 6 bases in between. The CDR3 spans 13 residues. The CDR3 spells CASRPGSNQPQHF. CDR3 DNA: TGTGCCAGCAGGCCGGGTAGCAATCAGCCCCAGCATTTT.

The chain combines TRBV5-4 with TRBJ1-3; 7 bases are a match to TRBD1. This CDR3 region has 14 residues. Germline V lookup: CDR1 SGHNT, CDR2 YYREEE (reference sequence). The V gene end was trimmed by 2 bases and the J gene end by 6 bases; junction bases not matched to a gene: 5. In nucleotides, the CDR3 is TGTGCCAGCAGCTTCGGGACAGAATCAAACACCATATATTTT. Amino acids: CASSFGTESNTIYF.

The genes are TRBV30 and TRBJ1-5; D remains ambiguous. CDR1 and CDR2 from the germline V gene are GTSNPN and SVGIG (reference sequence). Between the trimmed V and J ends, which lost 2 bases and 5 bases, there was a span of 13 bases. The CDR3 has 14 amino acids. The CDR3 protein is CAWSSGGIHQPQHF. Written as DNA, the CDR3 is TGTGCCTGGAGTAGTGGAGGCATACATCAGCCCCAGCATTTT.